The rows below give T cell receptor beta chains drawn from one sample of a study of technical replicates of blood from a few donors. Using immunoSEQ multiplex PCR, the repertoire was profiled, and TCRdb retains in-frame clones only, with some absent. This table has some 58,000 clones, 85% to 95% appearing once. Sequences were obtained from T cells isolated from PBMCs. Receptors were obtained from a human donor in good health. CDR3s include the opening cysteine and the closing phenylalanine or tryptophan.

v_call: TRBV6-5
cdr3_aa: CASSLGLAGVLETQYF

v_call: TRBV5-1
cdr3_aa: CASSLERGKSEETQYF

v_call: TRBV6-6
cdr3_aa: CASSLAGGNEQFF

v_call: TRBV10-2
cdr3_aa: CASRSASHSYNEQFF

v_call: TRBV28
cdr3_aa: CASSSSYASSYNEQFF

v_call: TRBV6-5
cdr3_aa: CASKGRGSTDTQYF

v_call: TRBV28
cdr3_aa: CAGQGRADYEQYF

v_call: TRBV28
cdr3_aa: CASSPMTGKETQYF

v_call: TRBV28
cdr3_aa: CASSLRVVQETQYF

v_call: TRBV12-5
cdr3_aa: CASGLSLTTLTNYGYTF

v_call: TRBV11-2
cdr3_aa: CASTPPGGAQETQYF

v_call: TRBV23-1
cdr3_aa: CASSQSGGVGTDTQYF

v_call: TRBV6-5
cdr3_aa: CASSYFRTSGYNEQFF

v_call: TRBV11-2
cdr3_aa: CASSLVSGSGSIHEQYF

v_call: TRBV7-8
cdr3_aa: CASSLDTGFEKLFF

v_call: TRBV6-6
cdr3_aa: CASSYPGLAETQYF

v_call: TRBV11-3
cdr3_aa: CASSLGGGDGGYTF

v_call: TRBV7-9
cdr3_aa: CASSLGGYSTDTQYF

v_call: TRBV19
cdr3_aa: CATRGAGLSGGYTF

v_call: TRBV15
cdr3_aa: CATRLSHDQPQHF

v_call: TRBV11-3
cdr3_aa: CASSLGHPSSTDTQYF

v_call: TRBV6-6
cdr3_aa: CASTMGQTFHEQYF

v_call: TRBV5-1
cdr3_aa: CASSLAGRENTGELFF

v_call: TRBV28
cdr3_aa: CASSSQGLARSEQFF

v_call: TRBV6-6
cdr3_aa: CASSPALNYGYTF

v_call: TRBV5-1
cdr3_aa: CASSLYLFQETQYF

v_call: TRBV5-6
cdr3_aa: CASSLVITGRGSYEQYF

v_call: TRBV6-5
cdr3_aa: CASSYEPPRSPQQYF

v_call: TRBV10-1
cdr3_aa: CASSEGLADTDTQYF

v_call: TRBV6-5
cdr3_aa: CASSLDGYSGNTIYF

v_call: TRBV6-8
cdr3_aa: CASSELSGGFLAGDSYEQYF

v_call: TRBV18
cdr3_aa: CASSLSGGASYEQYF

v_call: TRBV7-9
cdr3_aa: CASRGTSVGYEQYF

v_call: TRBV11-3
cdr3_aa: CASSLDPLRDYSYEQYF

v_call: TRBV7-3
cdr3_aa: CASSSQGERTGELFF

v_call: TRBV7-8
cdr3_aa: CASKLQSPETQYF

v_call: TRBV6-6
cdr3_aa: CASSYTSTYEQYF